This TCR beta chain derives from a study of blood T cell repertoires in COVID-19. Across the whole study: Whether acute or convalescent, the COVID-19 samples came from the United States, Italy and Spain. PBMCs, B-cell-depleted T cells, or T cells provided the cDNA or gDNA that made up the material.

Original handling: Nucleated cell counts were estimated from reference gene primer amplification. TCRdb's copy holds only in-frame clones and misses some; the assay was immunoSEQ multiplex PCR. That table furnishes V, J and clone size, whereas the DNA furnished D and trimming. The table shows fewer than 300,000 clones, with approximately 89% occurring only once. This clone occurred once. CDR3 length equals 15 residues. Looked up from germline, CDR1 is SGHRS and CDR2 is YFSETQ. V lost 0 bases and J lost 2, with 11 bases in between. The receptor comes from a woman aged 50 to 60 with acute or convalescent COVID-19. The gene calls are TRBV5-1 and TRBJ1-2, with D perhaps TRBD1 (6 bases). The material sequenced was peripheral blood. CDR3 residues: CASSLEWGLNYGYTF. CDR3 nucleotides: TGCGCCAGCAGCTTGGAGTGGGGGCTAAACTATGGCTACACCTTC. The full variable domain, completed using reference TRBV5-1 and TRBJ1-2, is KAGVTQTPRYLIKTRGQQVTLSCSPISGHRSVSWYQQTPGQGLQFLFEYFSETQRNKGNFPGRFSGRQFSNSRSEMNVSTLELGDSALYLCASSLEWGLNYGYTFGSGTRLTVV.